The count of the clone carrying this T cell receptor (beta chain) is one. Its antigen is as yet unknown. Division of CD4+ cells produced a CD45RA+ naive subset and a CD45RA-negative memory subset. Each replicate PCR on the sorted subsets used about 0.2 ug DNA (roughly 32,000 T cell genomes). Assay: immunoSEQ multiplex PCR; the TCRdb copy retains only in-frame clones and omits some. The repertoire holds a few hundred thousand clones, with approximately 65% as singletons. The data are from a study of shared clonotypes between healthy human individuals. Findings of the study overall: Four donors held about 5% of naive CD4 clonotypes in common.

V lost 8 bases and J lost 6; bases outside the gene matches: 11. This CDR3 has 15 amino acids. Germline CDR1 reads SNHLY; CDR2 reads FYNNEI. Input material: memory CD4+ T cells sorted from blood. The subset is: CD45RA-negative fraction. The chain links TRBV2 to TRBJ1-5, with 9 bases matching TRBD1. This sequence originates from a man aged 25 to 40 in good health. Here the CDR3 DNA reads TGTGCCAGCCGCCGGGACAGGGAGAGGTTTCAGCCCCAGCATTTT. It yields the protein CASRRDRERFQPQHF.